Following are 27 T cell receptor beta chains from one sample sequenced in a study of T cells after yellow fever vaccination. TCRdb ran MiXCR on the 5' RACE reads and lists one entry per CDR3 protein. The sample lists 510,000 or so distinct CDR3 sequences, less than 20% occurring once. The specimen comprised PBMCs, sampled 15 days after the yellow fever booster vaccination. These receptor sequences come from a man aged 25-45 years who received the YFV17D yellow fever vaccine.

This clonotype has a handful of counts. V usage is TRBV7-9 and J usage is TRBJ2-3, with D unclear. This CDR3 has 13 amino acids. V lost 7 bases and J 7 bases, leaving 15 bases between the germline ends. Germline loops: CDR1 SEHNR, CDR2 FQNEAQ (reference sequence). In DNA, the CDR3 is TGTGCCAGCATGGGGTCTCCAGAGTATACGCAGTATTTT. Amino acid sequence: CASMGSPEYTQYF.

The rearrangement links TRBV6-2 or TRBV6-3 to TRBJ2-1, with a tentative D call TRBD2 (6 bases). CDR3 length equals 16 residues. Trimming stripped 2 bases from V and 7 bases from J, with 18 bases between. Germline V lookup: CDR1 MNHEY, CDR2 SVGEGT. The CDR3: CASSYPLARERNEQFF. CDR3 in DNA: TGTGCCAGCAGTTACCCTTTAGCCCGGGAGAGGAATGAGCAGTTCTTC.

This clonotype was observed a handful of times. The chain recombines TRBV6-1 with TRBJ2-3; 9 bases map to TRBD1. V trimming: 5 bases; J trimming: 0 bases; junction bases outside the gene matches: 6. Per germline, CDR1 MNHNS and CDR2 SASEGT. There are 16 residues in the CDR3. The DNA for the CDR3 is TGTGCCAGCAGTCATCGGGACAGGGCGAGCACAGATACGCAGTATTTT. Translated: CASSHRDRASTDTQYF.

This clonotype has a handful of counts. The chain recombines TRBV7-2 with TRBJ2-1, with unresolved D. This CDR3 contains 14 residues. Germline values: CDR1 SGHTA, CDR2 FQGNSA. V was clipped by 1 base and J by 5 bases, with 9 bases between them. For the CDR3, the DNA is TGTGCCAGCAGCTTAGGTGGCACACACAATGAGCAGTTCTTC. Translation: CASSLGGTHNEQFF.

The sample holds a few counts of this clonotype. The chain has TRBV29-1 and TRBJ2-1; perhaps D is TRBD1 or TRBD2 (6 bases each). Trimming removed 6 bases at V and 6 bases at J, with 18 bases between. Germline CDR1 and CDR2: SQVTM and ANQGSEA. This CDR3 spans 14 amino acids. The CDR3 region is CSVLGAGIANEQFF. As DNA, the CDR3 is TGCAGCGTCCTGGGGGCGGGGATTGCCAATGAGCAGTTCTTC.

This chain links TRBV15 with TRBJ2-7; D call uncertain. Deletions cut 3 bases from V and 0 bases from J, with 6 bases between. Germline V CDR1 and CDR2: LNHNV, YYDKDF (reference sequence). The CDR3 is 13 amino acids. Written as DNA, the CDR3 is TGTGCCACCAGCAGTGACATCTCCTACGAGCAGTACTTC. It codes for CATSSDISYEQYF. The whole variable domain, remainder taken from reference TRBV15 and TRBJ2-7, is DAMVIQNPRYQVTQFGKPVTLSCSQTLNHNVMYWYQQKSSQAPKLLFHYYDKDFNNEADTPDNFQSRRPNTSFCFLDIRSPGLGDTAMYLCATSSDISYEQYFGPGTRLTVT.

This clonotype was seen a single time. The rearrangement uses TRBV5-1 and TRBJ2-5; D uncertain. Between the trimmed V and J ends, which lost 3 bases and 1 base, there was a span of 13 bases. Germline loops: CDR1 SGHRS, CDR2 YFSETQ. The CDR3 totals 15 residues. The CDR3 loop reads CASSWTLGPQETQYF. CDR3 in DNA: TGCGCCAGCAGCTGGACGCTTGGCCCCCAAGAGACCCAGTACTTC.

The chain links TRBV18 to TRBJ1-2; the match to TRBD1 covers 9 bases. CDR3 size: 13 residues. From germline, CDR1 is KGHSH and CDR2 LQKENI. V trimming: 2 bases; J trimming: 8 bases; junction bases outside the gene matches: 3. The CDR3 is CASSPDRGSGYTF. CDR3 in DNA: TGTGCCAGCTCACCAGACAGGGGGAGCGGCTACACCTTC.

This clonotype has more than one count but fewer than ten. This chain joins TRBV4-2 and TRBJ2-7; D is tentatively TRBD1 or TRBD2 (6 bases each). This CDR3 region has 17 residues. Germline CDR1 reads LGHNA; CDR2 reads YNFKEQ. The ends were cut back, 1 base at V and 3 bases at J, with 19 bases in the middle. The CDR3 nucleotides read TGTGCCAGCAGCCAAGTTATAGCGGAGGGGGATAGCTACGAGCAGTACTTC. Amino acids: CASSQVIAEGDSYEQYF.

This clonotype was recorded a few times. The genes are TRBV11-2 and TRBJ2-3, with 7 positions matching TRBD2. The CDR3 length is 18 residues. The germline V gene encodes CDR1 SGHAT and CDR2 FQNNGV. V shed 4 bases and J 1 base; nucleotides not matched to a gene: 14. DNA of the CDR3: TGTGCCAGCAGCTCGGGTTCGGGGGGATTAGGTGGCACAGATACGCAGTATTTT. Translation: CASSSGSGGLGGTDTQYF.

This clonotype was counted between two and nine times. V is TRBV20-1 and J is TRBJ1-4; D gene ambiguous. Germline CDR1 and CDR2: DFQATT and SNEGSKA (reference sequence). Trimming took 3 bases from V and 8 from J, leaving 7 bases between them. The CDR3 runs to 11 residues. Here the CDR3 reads CSARPVEKLFF. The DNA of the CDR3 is TGCAGTGCTAGGCCAGTCGAAAAACTGTTTTTT.

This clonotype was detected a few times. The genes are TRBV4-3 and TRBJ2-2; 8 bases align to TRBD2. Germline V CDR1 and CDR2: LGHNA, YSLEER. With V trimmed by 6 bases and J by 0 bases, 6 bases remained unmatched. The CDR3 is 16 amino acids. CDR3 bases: TGCGCCAGCAGACTAGCGGAAATTTCGAACACCGGGGAGCTGTTTTTT. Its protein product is CASRLAEISNTGELFF.

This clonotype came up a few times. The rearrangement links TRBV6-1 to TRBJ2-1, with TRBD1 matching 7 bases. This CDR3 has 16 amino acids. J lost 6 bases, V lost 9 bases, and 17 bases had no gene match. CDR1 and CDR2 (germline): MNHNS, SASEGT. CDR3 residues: CASYPEGGTPPNEQFF. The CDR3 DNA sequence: TGTGCCAGTTACCCGGAAGGGGGCACCCCCCCCAATGAGCAGTTCTTC.

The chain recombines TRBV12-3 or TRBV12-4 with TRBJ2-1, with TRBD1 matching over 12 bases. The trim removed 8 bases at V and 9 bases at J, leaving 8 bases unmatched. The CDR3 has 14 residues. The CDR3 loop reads CASQTGQGAGEQFF. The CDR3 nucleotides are TGTGCCAGCCAGACGGGACAGGGGGCCGGTGAGCAGTTCTTC.

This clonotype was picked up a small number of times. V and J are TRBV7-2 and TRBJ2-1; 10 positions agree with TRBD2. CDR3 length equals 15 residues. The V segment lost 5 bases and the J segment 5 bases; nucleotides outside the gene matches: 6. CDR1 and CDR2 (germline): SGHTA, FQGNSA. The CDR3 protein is CASSRLAGVHNEQFF. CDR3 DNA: TGTGCCAGCAGCCGTCTAGCGGGAGTCCACAATGAGCAGTTCTTC.

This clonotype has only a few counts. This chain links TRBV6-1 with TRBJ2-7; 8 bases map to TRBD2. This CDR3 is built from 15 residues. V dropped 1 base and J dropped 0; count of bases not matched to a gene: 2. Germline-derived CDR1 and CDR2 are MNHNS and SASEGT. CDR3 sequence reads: CASSEGGRRSYEQYF. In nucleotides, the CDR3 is TGTGCCAGCAGTGAAGGCGGGAGGCGCTCCTACGAGCAGTACTTC.

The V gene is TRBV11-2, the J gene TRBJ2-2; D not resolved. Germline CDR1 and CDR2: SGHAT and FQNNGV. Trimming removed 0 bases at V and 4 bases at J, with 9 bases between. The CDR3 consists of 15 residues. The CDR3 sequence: CASSLEIRPTGELFF. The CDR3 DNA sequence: TGTGCCAGCAGCTTAGAGATCAGGCCCACCGGGGAGCTGTTTTTT.

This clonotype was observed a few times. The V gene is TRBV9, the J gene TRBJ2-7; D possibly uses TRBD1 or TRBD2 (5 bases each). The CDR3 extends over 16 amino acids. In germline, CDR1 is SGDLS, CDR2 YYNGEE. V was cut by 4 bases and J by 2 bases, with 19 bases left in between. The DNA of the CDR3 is TGTGCCAGCAGCCTCGCAGGGCAGGGAGTGCCCTACGAGCAGTACTTC. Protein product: CASSLAGQGVPYEQYF.

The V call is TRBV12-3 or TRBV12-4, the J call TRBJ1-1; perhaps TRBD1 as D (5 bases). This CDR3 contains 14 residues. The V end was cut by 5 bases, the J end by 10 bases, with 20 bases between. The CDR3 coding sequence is TGTGCCAGCAGTCTCGCGGGGACCGCCACCCGAGCTTTCTTT. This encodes CASSLAGTATRAFF.

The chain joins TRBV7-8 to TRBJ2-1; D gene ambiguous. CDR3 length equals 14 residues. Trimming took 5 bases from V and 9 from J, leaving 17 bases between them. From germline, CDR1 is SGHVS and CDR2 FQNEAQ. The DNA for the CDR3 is TGTGCCAGCAGCATAGATGGGCGACTCGGTGAGCAGTTCTTC. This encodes CASSIDGRLGEQFF.

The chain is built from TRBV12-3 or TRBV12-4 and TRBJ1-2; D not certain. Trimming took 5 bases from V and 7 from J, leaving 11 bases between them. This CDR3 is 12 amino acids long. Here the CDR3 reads CASSPRSGGYTF. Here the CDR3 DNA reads TGTGCCAGCAGTCCCCGATCGGGTGGCTACACCTTC.

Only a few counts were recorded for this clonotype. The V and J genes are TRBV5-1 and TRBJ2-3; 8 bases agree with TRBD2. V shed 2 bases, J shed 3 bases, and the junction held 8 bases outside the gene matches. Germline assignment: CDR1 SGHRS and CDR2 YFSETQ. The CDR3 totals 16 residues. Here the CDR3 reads CASSLQRELVTDTQYF. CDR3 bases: TGCGCCAGCAGCTTACAGCGGGAGTTGGTAACAGATACGCAGTATTTT.

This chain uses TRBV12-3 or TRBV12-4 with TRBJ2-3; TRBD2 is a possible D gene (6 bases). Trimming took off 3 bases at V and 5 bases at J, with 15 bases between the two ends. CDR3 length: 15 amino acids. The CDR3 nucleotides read TGTGCCAGCAGTTTTGGGGGGAGTCGGGTAGATACGCAGTATTTT. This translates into CASSFGGSRVDTQYF.

CDR3 residues: CSAKLAGARGNTQYF. CDR3 nucleotides: TGCAGTGCCAAACTAGCGGGAGCAAGAGGAAATACGCAGTATTTT. The gene calls are TRBV20-1 and TRBJ2-3; 11 bases align to TRBD2. With 6 bases clipped from V and 7 bases from J, the junction kept 12 bases outside the gene matches. Germline V gene lookup returns CDR1 DFQATT and CDR2 SNEGSKA (reference sequence). CDR3 length: 15 residues.

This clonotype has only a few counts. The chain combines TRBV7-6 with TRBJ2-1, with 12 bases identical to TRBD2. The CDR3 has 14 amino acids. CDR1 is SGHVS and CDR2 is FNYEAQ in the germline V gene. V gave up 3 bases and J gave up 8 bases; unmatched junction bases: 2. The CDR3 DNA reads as TGTGCCAGCAGCTTCGGACTAGCGGGATATGAGCAGTTCTTC. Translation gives CASSFGLAGYEQFF.

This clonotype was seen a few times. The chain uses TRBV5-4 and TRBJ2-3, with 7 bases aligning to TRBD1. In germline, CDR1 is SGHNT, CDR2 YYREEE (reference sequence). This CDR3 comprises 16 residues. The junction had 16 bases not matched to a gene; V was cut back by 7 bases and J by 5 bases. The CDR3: CASFNIEQGIEDTQYF. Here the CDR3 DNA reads TGTGCCAGCTTCAACATCGAACAGGGGATTGAAGATACGCAGTATTTT.

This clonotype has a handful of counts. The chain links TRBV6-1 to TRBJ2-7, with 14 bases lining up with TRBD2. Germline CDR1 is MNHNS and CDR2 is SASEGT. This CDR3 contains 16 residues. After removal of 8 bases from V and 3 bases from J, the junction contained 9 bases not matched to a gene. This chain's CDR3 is CASRLAGGPTGYEQYF. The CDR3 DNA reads TGTGCCAGCCGACTAGCGGGAGGGCCTACTGGCTACGAGCAGTACTTC.